This T cell receptor (beta chain) is drawn from a study of blood T cell repertoires in COVID-19. Study-level information: Both acute and convalescent COVID-19 samples were obtained from the United States, Italy and Spain. PBMCs, B-cell-depleted T cells, or T cells were the source of the cDNA or gDNA that made up the material.

The germline V and J ends were trimmed by 3 bases and 5 bases, with 12 bases remaining between them. The CDR3 contains 14 residues. From germline, CDR1 is SEHNR and CDR2 FQNEAQ (reference sequence). Only in-frame clones appear in the TCRdb table, and some are missing; sequencing was by immunoSEQ multiplex PCR. The sample has approximately 71,000 clones, around 76% seen once. This TCR was recovered from a woman aged 80 or over with acute or convalescent COVID-19. The specimen was peripheral blood. The chain employs TRBV7-9 and TRBJ2-3, with D maybe TRBD2 (6 bases). Here the CDR3 reads CASSFSGARDTQYF. Here the CDR3 DNA reads TGTGCCAGCAGCTTCTCGGGAGCAAGAGATACGCAGTATTTT.